The clone carrying this T cell receptor beta chain was seen once. The entry originates in a study of graft-versus-host responses after intestinal transplantation. From the graft tissue, intraepithelial and lamina propria lymphocytes were released through processing. J gave up 7 bases and V 0 bases, and 11 bases lay outside the gene matches. Germline V gene sequence: CDR1 SGHNT, CDR2 YYREEE (reference sequence). The CDR3 is 17 residues long. TCRdb's copy holds only in-frame clones and misses some; the assay was immunoSEQ multiplex PCR. Of about 37,000 clones listed, 87% are singletons. This chain uses TRBV5-4 with TRBJ2-3; 10 nucleotides align to TRBD2. The material sequenced was ileum tissue, taken 200 to 210 days after intestinal transplant. This clonotype originated in a human patient who received an intestinal transplant, so some T cells may come from the graft donor. CDR3 residues: CASSLGLEAGGGYTQYF. CDR3 DNA sequence: TGTGCCAGCAGCTTGGGGCTCGAAGCGGGGGGGGGATATACGCAGTATTTT.